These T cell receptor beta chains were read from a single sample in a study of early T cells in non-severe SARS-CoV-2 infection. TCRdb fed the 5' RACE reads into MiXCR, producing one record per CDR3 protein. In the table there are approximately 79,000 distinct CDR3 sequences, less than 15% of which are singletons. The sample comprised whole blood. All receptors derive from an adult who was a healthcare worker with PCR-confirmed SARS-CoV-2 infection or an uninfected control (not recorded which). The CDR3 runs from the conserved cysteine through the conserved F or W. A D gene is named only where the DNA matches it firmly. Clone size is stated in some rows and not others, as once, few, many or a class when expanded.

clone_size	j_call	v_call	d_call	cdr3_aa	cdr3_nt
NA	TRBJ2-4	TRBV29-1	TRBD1	CSVAPGKGANIQYF	TGCAGCGTTGCCCCCGGGAAGGGGGCGAACATTCAGTACTTC
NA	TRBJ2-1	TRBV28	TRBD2	CASSLTSGRADNEQFF	TGTGCCAGCAGTTTAACTAGCGGGAGAGCGGACAATGAGCAGTTCTTC
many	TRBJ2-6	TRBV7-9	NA	CASSLGRSPDVLTF	TGTGCCAGCAGCTTAGGCAGGTCCCCCGACGTCCTGACTTTC
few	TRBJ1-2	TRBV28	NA	CASSLLANYGYTF	TGTGCCAGCAGTTTACTAGCTAACTATGGCTACACCTTC
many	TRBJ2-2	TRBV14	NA	CASSQVRGSNTGELFF	TGTGCCAGCAGCCAAGTTCGGGGGTCGAACACCGGGGAGCTGTTTTTT
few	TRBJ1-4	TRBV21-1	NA	CASSPGNIWELFF	TGTGCCAGCAGCCCCGGAAACATATGGGAACTGTTTTTT
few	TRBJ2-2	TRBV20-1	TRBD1	CSVKDRGSGELFF	TGCAGTGTCAAGGACAGGGGGAGCGGGGAGCTGTTTTTT
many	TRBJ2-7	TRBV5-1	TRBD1	CASSSTPGTGFYEQYF	TGCGCCAGCAGCTCAACCCCCGGGACAGGGTTCTACGAGCAGTACTTC
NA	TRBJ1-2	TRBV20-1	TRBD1	CSATTGGAYGYTF	TGCAGCGCTACTACAGGGGGTGCCTATGGCTACACCTTC
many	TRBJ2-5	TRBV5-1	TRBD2	CASSPSGPQETQYF	TGCGCCAGCAGCCCTAGCGGCCCTCAAGAGACCCAGTACTTC
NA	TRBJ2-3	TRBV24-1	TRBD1	CATSAGTGPQDTQYF	TGTGCCACCAGTGCGGGGACAGGGCCACAGGATACGCAGTATTTT